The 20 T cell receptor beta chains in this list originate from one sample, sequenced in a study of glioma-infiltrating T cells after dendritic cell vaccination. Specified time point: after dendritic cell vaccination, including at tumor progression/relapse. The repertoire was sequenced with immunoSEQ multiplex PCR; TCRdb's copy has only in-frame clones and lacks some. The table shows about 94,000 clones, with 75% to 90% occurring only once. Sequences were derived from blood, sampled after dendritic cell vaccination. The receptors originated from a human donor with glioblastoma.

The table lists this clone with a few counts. In DNA, the CDR3 is TGTGCCAGCAGTGACTCGAAGGGGGCCCAGGTTGTGGGAGTCTCTGGGGCCAACGTCCTGACTTTC. Its translation: CASSDSKGAQVVGVSGANVLTF. The chain links TRBV6-4 to TRBJ2-6, with 7 bases aligning to TRBD1. The CDR3 contains 22 residues. Germline CDR1 reads MRHNA; CDR2 reads SNTAGT. Trimming at V came to 0 bases and at J to 0 bases, leaving 17 bases not matched to a gene.

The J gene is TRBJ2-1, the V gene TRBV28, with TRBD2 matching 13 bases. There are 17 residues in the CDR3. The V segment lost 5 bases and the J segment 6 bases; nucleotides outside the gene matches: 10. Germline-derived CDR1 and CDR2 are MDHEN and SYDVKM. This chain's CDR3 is CASSPRPWTSGSNEQFF. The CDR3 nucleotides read TGTGCCAGCAGTCCCAGGCCCTGGACTAGCGGGAGCAATGAGCAGTTCTTC.

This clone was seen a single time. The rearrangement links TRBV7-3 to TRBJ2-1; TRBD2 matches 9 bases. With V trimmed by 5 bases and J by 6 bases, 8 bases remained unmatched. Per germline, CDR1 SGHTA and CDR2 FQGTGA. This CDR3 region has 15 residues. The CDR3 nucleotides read TGTGCCAGCAGCCAAGGGCTAGCGGGACTCAATGAGCAGTTCTTC. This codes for CASSQGLAGLNEQFF.

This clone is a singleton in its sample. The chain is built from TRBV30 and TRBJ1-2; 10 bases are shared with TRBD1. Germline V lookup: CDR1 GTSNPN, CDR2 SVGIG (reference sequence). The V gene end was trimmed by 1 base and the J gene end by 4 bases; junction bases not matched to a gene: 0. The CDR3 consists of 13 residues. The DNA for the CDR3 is TGTGCCTGGAGTGGGACAGGGGGCTATGGCTACACCTTC. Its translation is CAWSGTGGYGYTF. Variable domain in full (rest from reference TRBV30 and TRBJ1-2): SQTIHQWPATLVQPVGSPLSLECTVEGTSNPNLYWYRQAAGRGLQLLFYSVGIGQISSEVPQNLSASRPQDRQFILSSKKLLLSDSGFYLCAWSGTGGYGYTFGSGTRLTVV.

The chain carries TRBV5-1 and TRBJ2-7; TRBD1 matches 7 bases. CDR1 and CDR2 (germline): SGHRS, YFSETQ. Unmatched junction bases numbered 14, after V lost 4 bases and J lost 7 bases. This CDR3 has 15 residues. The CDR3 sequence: CASSPRPNRGLEQYF. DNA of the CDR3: TGCGCCAGCAGCCCGCGCCCGAACAGGGGCTTAGAGCAGTACTTC.

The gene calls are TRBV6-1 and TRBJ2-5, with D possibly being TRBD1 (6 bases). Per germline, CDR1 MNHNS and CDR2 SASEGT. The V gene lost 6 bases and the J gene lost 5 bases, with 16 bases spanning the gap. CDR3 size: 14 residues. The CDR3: CASRQHRVQETQYF. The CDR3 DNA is TGTGCCAGCAGGCAGCACAGGGTCCAGGAGACCCAGTACTTC.

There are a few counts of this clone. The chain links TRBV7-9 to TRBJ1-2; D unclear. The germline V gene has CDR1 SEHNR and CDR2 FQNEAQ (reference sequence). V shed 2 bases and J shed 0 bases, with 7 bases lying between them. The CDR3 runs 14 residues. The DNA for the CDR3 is TGTGCCAGCAGCTTACGGGGATCTAACTATGGCTACACCTTC. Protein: CASSLRGSNYGYTF.

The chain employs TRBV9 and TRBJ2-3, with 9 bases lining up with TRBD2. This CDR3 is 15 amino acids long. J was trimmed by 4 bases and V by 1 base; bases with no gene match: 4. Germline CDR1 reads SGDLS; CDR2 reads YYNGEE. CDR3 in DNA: TGTGCCAGCAGCGTACGGGCGGGGGGGCCAGATACGCAGTATTTT. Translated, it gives CASSVRAGGPDTQYF. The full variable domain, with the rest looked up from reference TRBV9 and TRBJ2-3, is DSGVTQTPKHLITATGQRVTLRCSPRSGDLSVYWYQQSLDQGLQFLIQYYNGEERAKGNILERFSAQQFPDLHSELNLSSLELGDSALYFCASSVRAGGPDTQYFGPGTRLTVL.

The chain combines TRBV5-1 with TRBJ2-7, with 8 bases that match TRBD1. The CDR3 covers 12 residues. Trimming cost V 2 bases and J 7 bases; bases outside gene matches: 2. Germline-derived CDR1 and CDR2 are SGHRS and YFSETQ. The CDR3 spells CASSLGQGEQYF. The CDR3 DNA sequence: TGCGCCAGCAGCTTAGGACAGGGAGAGCAGTACTTC.

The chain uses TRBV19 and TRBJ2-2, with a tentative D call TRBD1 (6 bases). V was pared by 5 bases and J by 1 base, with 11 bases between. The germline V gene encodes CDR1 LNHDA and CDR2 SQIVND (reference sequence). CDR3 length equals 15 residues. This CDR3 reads CASSVRQENTGELFF. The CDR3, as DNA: TGTGCCAGTAGTGTCCGACAGGAGAACACCGGGGAGCTGTTTTTT. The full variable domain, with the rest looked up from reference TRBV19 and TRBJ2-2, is DGGITQSPKYLFRKEGQNVTLSCEQNLNHDAMYWYRQDPGQGLRLIYYSQIVNDFQKGDIAEGYSVSREKKESFPLTVTSAQKNPTAFYLCASSVRQENTGELFFGEGSRLTVL.

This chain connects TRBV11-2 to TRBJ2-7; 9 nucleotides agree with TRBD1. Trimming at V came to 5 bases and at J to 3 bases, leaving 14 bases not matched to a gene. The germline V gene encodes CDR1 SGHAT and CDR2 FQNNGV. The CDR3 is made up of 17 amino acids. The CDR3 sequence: CASSKDAGTGSVYEQYF. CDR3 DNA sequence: TGTGCCAGCAGCAAAGATGCCGGGACAGGGTCTGTCTACGAGCAGTACTTC.

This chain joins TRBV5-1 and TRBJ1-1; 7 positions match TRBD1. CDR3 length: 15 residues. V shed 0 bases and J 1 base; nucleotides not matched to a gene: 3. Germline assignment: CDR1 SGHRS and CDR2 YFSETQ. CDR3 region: CASSLEGARNTEAFF. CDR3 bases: TGCGCCAGCAGCTTGGAGGGGGCGCGGAACACTGAAGCTTTCTTT.

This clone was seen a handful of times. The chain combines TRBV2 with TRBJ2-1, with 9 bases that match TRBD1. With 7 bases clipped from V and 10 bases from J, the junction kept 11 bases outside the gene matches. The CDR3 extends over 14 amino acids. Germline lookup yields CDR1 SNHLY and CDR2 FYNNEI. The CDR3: CASIRDRVIGEQFF. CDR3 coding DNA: TGTGCCAGCATCAGGGACAGGGTCATCGGCGAGCAGTTCTTC.

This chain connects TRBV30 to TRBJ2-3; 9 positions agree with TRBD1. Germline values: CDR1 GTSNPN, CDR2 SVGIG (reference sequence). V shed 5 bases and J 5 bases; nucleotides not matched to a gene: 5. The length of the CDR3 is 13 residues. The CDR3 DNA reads TGTGCCTGGGCACAGGGGGCGCTAGATACGCAGTATTTT. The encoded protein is CAWAQGALDTQYF.

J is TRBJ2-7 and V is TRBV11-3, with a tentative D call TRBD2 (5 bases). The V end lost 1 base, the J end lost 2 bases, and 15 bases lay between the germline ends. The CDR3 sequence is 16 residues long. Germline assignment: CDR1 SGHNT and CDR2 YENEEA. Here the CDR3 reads CASSLVSGDPTYEQYF. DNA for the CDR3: TGTGCCAGCAGCTTAGTCTCCGGGGATCCGACCTACGAGCAGTACTTC.

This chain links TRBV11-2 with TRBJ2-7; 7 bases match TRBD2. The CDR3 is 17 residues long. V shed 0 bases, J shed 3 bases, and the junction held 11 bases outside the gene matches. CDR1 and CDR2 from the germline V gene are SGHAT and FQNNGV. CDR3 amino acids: CASSLDGGGVLVYEQYF. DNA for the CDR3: TGTGCCAGCAGCTTAGATGGGGGGGGAGTGCTCGTCTACGAGCAGTACTTC.

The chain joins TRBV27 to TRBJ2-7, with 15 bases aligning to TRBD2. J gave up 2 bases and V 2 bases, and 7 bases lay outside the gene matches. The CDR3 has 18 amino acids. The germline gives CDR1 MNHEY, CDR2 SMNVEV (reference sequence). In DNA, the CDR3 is TGTGCCAGCAGTTTACAGATCGGGACTAGCGGGGGGCCCTACGAGCAGTACTTC. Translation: CASSLQIGTSGGPYEQYF.

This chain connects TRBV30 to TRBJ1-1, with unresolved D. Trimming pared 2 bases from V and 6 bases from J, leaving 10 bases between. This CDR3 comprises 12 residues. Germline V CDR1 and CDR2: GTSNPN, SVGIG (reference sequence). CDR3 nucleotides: TGTGCCTGGAGTCTTCGGGTCCCTGAAGCTTTCTTT. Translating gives CAWSLRVPEAFF.

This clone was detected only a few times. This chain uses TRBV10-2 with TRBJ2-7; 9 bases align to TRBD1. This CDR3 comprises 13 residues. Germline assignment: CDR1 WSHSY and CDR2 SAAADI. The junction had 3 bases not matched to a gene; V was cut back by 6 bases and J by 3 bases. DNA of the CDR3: TGCGCCAGCAGCCGACAGGGGGACTACGAGCAGTACTTC. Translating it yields CASSRQGDYEQYF.

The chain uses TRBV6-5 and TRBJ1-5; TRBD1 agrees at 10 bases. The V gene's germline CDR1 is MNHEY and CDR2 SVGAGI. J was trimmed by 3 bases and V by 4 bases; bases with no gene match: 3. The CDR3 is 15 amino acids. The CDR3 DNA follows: TGTGCCAGCAGTTTGGGACAGGGGATCAATCAGCCCCAGCATTTT. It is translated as CASSLGQGINQPQHF.